A single sample is the source of the 5 T cell receptor beta chains below, sequenced in a study of CD8 T cells in ankylosing spondylitis. General study findings and limits: A motif in TCR beta, a set of several highly homologous variants, appeared characteristic of ankylosing spondylitis blood.

TCRdb analysed the 5' RACE reads with MiXCR anew, one entry per CDR3 protein. The table records 75,000 to 95,000 distinct CDR3 sequences, 9% of them present only once. No antigens are known for them. The sequencing sample was made of blood, either unsorted or a sorted T cell fraction (not recorded which). These receptors all stem from a male donor with ankylosing spondylitis.

The gene calls are TRBV10-1 and TRBJ1-2; 7 bases match TRBD1. Trimming at V came to 8 bases and at J to 8 bases, leaving 8 bases not matched to a gene. The CDR3 length is 12 residues. Germline CDR1 WNHNN, CDR2 SYGVQD (reference sequence). CDR3 DNA: TGCGCCAGCGGGACAGCACAAGACGGCTACACCTTC. Its protein product is CASGTAQDGYTF.

In its sample, this clonotype was seen a few times. The chain joins TRBV16 to TRBJ2-7, with D perhaps assigned TRBD1 or TRBD2 (6 bases each). Germline V gene sequence: CDR1 KGHSY, CDR2 FQNENV. Deletions cut 4 bases from V and 5 bases from J, with 18 bases between. There are 15 residues in the CDR3. The CDR3 nucleotides read TGTGCCAGCAGCCCCGGGAGTGACCCAGGGGACGAGCAGTACTTC. Protein product: CASSPGSDPGDEQYF.

This clonotype was seen ten or more times. The chain has TRBV10-3 and TRBJ2-7; possibly TRBD1 or TRBD2 for D (5 bases each). The germline V gene encodes CDR1 ENHRY and CDR2 SYGVKD. This CDR3 is 13 amino acids long. The V gene lost 5 bases and the J gene lost 2 bases, with 10 bases spanning the gap. CDR3 in DNA: TGTGCCATCAGTCGGGACGGCACCTACGAGCAGTACTTC. Translating gives CAISRDGTYEQYF.

The chain employs TRBV5-5 and TRBJ2-2, with 8 bases fitting TRBD2. The CDR3 runs 18 residues. The V segment lost 3 bases and the J segment 3 bases; nucleotides outside the gene matches: 13. Germline CDR1 is SGHKS and CDR2 is YYEKEE (reference sequence). The CDR3 DNA sequence: TGTGCCAGCAGCTCAGGCTTTTTAGCGGGATACGACACCGGGGAGCTGTTTTTT. Amino acids: CASSSGFLAGYDTGELFF.

The rearrangement joins TRBV9 to TRBJ1-6; the D is unclear. The CDR3 is 12 amino acids. V was pared by 4 bases and J by 9 bases, with 8 bases between. Germline V gives CDR1 SGDLS, CDR2 YYNGEE. This CDR3 reads CASSPNSSPLHF. CDR3 DNA: TGTGCCAGCAGCCCTAATAGTTCACCCCTCCACTTT.